These 32 T cell receptor beta chains were sequenced from one sample in a study of T-cell memory formation after mild COVID-19. TCRdb redid the calling of the 5' RACE reads with MiXCR, one entry per CDR3 protein. This table holds under 200,000 distinct CDR3 sequences, around a third found once. Sequenced: PBMCs or a T cell subset sorted from them (not recorded which). All receptors come from an adult woman who had mild COVID-19 (a few samples of this study predate the infection). Cell type and time point are not known.

This clonotype was seen a single time. The chain joins TRBV12-3 or TRBV12-4 to TRBJ1-2; 8 nucleotides match TRBD1. The CDR3 sequence is 17 residues long. Trimming took 5 bases from V and 6 from J; bases not matched to a gene: 17. The CDR3 sequence is CASSHDRGSTLDHGYTF. Written as DNA, the CDR3 is TGTGCCAGCAGTCATGACAGGGGCTCGACCTTAGACCATGGCTACACCTTC.

This clonotype was detected a few times. The chain has TRBV29-1 and TRBJ2-1; D is possibly TRBD1 (6 bases). Between the trimmed V and J ends, which lost 4 bases and 15 bases, there was a span of 16 bases. Germline V gene lookup returns CDR1 SQVTM and CDR2 ANQGSEA. The CDR3 covers 11 residues. In DNA form, the CDR3 reads TGCAGCGTTGGCCGACAGGCGGTAAGGTTCTTC. Translating it yields CSVGRQAVRFF.

J is TRBJ1-2 and V is TRBV24-1; 7 bases fit TRBD1. The trim removed 4 bases at V and 6 bases at J, leaving 10 bases unmatched. The length of the CDR3 is 15 residues. Per the germline V gene, CDR1 is KGHDR and CDR2 is SFDVKD. The CDR3 loop reads CATSEPGTVENGYTF. Here the CDR3 DNA reads TGTGCCACCAGTGAGCCCGGGACAGTGGAAAATGGCTACACCTTC.

This clonotype showed up just a few times. J is TRBJ2-2 and V is TRBV5-1; a possible D gene is TRBD1 (5 bases). The V gene's germline CDR1 is SGHRS and CDR2 YFSETQ. The ends were cut back, 1 base at V and 8 bases at J, with 15 bases in the middle. This CDR3 is 15 amino acids long. CDR3 loop: CASSLSVQTGGELFF. CDR3 DNA sequence: TGCGCCAGCAGCTTGTCTGTCCAAACAGGAGGGGAGCTGTTTTTT.

V gene TRBV12-3 or TRBV12-4 combines with J gene TRBJ2-4; D is undetermined. CDR3 length equals 13 residues. V was trimmed by 3 bases and J by 1 base, leaving 4 bases between them. This CDR3 is CASSLGAKNIQYF. The CDR3, as DNA: TGTGCCAGCAGTTTGGGGGCCAAAAACATTCAGTACTTC.

The sample holds a few counts of this clonotype. The rearrangement joins TRBV9 to TRBJ2-1; 7 bases agree with TRBD2. Germline assignment: CDR1 SGDLS and CDR2 YYNGEE. J lost 6 bases, V lost 4 bases, and 7 bases had no gene match. The CDR3 spans 14 residues. CDR3 in DNA: TGTGCCAGCAGCCCTAGGACTAGGGGCAATGAGCAGTTCTTC. It specifies CASSPRTRGNEQFF.

The table lists this clonotype with a count of one. This chain connects TRBV6-5 to TRBJ1-1; a possible D gene is TRBD1 (6 bases). The CDR3 loop spans 17 amino acids. Germline CDR1 and CDR2: MNHEY and SVGAGI. V lost 0 bases and J 3 bases, leaving 17 bases between the germline ends. The CDR3 loop is CASSYSRVGGLDTEAFF. CDR3 nucleotides: TGTGCCAGCAGTTACTCGAGGGTGGGGGGCTTAGACACTGAAGCTTTCTTT.

This clonotype was seen a handful of times. This chain connects TRBV30 to TRBJ1-2, with D uncertain. Germline values: CDR1 GTSNPN, CDR2 SVGIG (reference sequence). CDR3 length: 13 amino acids. Trimming shortened V by 0 bases and J by 2 bases, and 7 bases separated the two germline ends. CDR3 DNA sequence: TGTGCCTGGAGTGTATCGTCAAACTATGGCTACACCTTC. Protein: CAWSVSSNYGYTF.

J is TRBJ2-7 and V is TRBV10-3, with D possibly matching TRBD1 (6 bases). Germline lookup yields CDR1 ENHRY and CDR2 SYGVKD. The CDR3 has 14 amino acids. Between the trimmed V and J ends, which lost 5 bases and 5 bases, there was a span of 16 bases. The CDR3, as DNA: TGTGCCATCAGTCCTGACAGGAACTCTAACGAGCAGTACTTC. Protein: CAISPDRNSNEQYF.

The rearrangement joins TRBV7-2 to TRBJ2-3; no reliable D call. The V and J ends lost 1 base and 10 bases respectively, with 9 bases between them. The germline V gene has CDR1 SGHTA and CDR2 FQGNSA. CDR3 length: 12 residues. CDR3 in amino acids: CASSLEGRAQYF. The CDR3, as DNA: TGTGCCAGCAGCTTAGAGGGCAGAGCGCAGTATTTT.

V and J are TRBV2 and TRBJ1-5; D is ambiguous. The CDR3 runs to 15 residues. In germline, CDR1 is SNHLY, CDR2 FYNNEI. With 5 bases removed from V and 3 bases from J, the gap between germline ends came to 14 bases. The CDR3 spells CASSTDGKFNQPQHF. The CDR3 DNA reads TGTGCCAGCAGTACGGACGGAAAGTTCAATCAGCCCCAGCATTTT. The whole variable domain, filled in from reference TRBV2 and TRBJ1-5, reads EPEVTQTPSHQVTQMGQEVILRCVPISNHLYFYWYRQILGQKVEFLVSFYNNEISEKSEIFDDQFSVERPDGSNFTLKIRSTKLEDSAMYFCASSTDGKFNQPQHFGDGTRLSIL.

This chain connects TRBV5-1 to TRBJ2-4; maybe TRBD2 (5 bases). V gave up 1 base and J gave up 2 bases, with 13 bases separating them. Germline CDR1 and CDR2: SGHRS and YFSETQ. The CDR3 length is 16 residues. The CDR3 DNA reads TGCGCCAGCAGCTTGCCCAGCGAGGGTACCAAAAACATTCAGTACTTC. It yields the protein CASSLPSEGTKNIQYF.

J is TRBJ2-1 and V is TRBV7-2, with 7 bases fitting TRBD2. V trimming: 5 bases; J trimming: 9 bases; junction bases outside the gene matches: 7. This CDR3 comprises 13 residues. Per germline, CDR1 SGHTA and CDR2 FQGNSA. The CDR3 DNA reads as TGTGCCAGCAGCCCCCCTGGGAGGGGTGAGCAGTTCTTC. Amino acids: CASSPPGRGEQFF.

The V gene is TRBV27, the J gene TRBJ2-5; 10 positions agree with TRBD2. Germline V CDR1 and CDR2: MNHEY, SMNVEV (reference sequence). The CDR3 totals 14 residues. J was trimmed by 5 bases and V by 4 bases; bases with no gene match: 4. The CDR3 loop is CASSSLAGVETQYF. CDR3 coding DNA: TGTGCCAGCAGTTCTCTAGCGGGGGTCGAGACCCAGTACTTC.

The rearrangement joins TRBV5-1 to TRBJ1-1; TRBD1 matches 8 bases. The germline gives CDR1 SGHRS, CDR2 YFSETQ. After removal of 4 bases from V and 2 bases from J, the junction contained 7 bases not matched to a gene. CDR3 length: 15 residues. In nucleotides, the CDR3 is TGCGCCAGCAGCGGGAAGACAGGGGATAACACTGAAGCTTTCTTT. This codes for CASSGKTGDNTEAFF.

The chain links TRBV3-1 to TRBJ1-1; 7 nucleotides agree with TRBD1. The CDR3 length is 14 residues. Germline V gives CDR1 LGHDT, CDR2 YNNKEL (reference sequence). V was clipped by 8 bases and J by 2 bases; unmatched bases: 8. Here the CDR3 DNA reads TGTGCCAGCCAGGGACAGCCCCGAAACACTGAAGCTTTCTTT. Protein: CASQGQPRNTEAFF.

The chain combines TRBV20-1 with TRBJ2-5, with 7 bases lining up with TRBD2. V was pared by 6 bases and J by 7 bases, with 11 bases of the junction left unmatched. Per the germline V gene, CDR1 is DFQATT and CDR2 is SNEGSKA (reference sequence). The CDR3 extends over 13 amino acids. The CDR3 spells CSALGLGLTTQYF. The CDR3 nucleotides read TGCAGTGCCCTAGGACTAGGTTTGACGACCCAGTACTTC.

The gene calls are TRBV12-3 or TRBV12-4 and TRBJ1-5; no definite D call. Trimming left V 6 bases short and J 6 bases short, with 15 bases between. The length of the CDR3 is 14 residues. The chain's CDR3 is CASSLGASGQPQHF. The CDR3, as DNA: TGTGCCAGCAGCCTTGGCGCGTCGGGTCAGCCCCAGCATTTT.

The J gene is TRBJ1-1, the V gene TRBV12-3 or TRBV12-4; the D is unclear. The V end was cut by 3 bases, the J end by 4 bases, with 6 bases between. CDR3 length: 12 amino acids. CDR3 sequence reads: CASSFAGTEAFF. CDR3 nucleotide sequence: TGTGCCAGCAGTTTCGCCGGCACTGAAGCTTTCTTT.

The chain combines TRBV18 with TRBJ2-1; no clear D gene. V was cut by 0 bases and J by 12 bases, with 12 bases left in between. CDR1 and CDR2 (germline): KGHSH, LQKENI. This CDR3 contains 13 residues. CDR3 protein: CASSPPSLLRQFF. CDR3 bases: TGTGCCAGCTCACCACCGAGTCTGCTACGGCAGTTCTTC.

This sequence joins TRBV10-3 and TRBJ2-1; tentative D call: TRBD1 (5 bases). V was trimmed by 3 bases and J by 6 bases, leaving 9 bases between them. The CDR3 totals 13 residues. Germline CDR1 and CDR2: ENHRY and SYGVKD. CDR3 protein: CAISDPDINEQFF. The CDR3 coding sequence is TGTGCCATCAGTGACCCGGACATCAATGAGCAGTTCTTC.

The chain joins TRBV7-2 to TRBJ2-1; 7 bases agree with TRBD2. The CDR3 totals 15 residues. Trimming took 3 bases from V and 9 from J; bases not matched to a gene: 11. From germline, CDR1 is SGHTA and CDR2 FQGNSA. The DNA for the CDR3 is TGTGCCAGCAGCTTTGGGAGCGGGATTGTCGGTGAGCAGTTCTTC. Translation gives CASSFGSGIVGEQFF.

The gene calls are TRBV7-8 and TRBJ2-6; 9 positions match TRBD2. The CDR3 covers 19 residues. Losses at the gene ends were 5 bases for V and 1 base for J; bases not matched to a gene: 12. Germline-derived CDR1 and CDR2 are SGHVS and FQNEAQ. The CDR3 sequence: CASSLKSGGTPSGANVLTF. As DNA, the CDR3 is TGTGCCAGCAGCCTTAAGAGCGGGGGGACCCCTTCTGGGGCCAACGTCCTGACTTTC.

CDR3 region: CASRNTYYEQYF. The CDR3 DNA sequence: TGTGCCAGCAGGAACACCTACTACGAGCAGTACTTC. J is TRBJ2-7 and V is TRBV27; D is ambiguous. V was shortened by 6 bases and J by 3 bases, with 9 bases between the two germline ends. This CDR3 has 12 amino acids. CDR1 and CDR2 from the germline V gene are MNHEY and SMNVEV (reference sequence).

The CDR3 DNA follows: TGTGCCAGCAGCACCGTGGGCAACACCGGGGAGCTGTTTTTT. Encoded protein: CASSTVGNTGELFF. The chain employs TRBV12-3 or TRBV12-4 and TRBJ2-2; D remains ambiguous. Trimming left V 6 bases short and J 2 bases short, with 10 bases between. The CDR3 runs to 14 residues.

This clonotype was detected a few times. The chain uses TRBV27 and TRBJ1-1; no clear D gene. Germline values: CDR1 MNHEY, CDR2 SMNVEV (reference sequence). The CDR3 consists of 14 residues. The V end lost 3 bases, the J end lost 1 base, and 9 bases lay between the germline ends. CDR3 in DNA: TGTGCCAGCAGTTTTCTCGAGAGGAACACTGAAGCTTTCTTT. Residues: CASSFLERNTEAFF.

This rearrangement joins TRBV7-9 to TRBJ2-5, with D perhaps matching TRBD2 (6 bases). The J call is doubtful: the DNA matches TRBJ2-1 better. Germline-derived CDR1 and CDR2 are SEHNR and FQNEAQ (reference sequence). The CDR3 runs to 14 residues. The CDR3 protein is CASSSPGTSSEQFF. CDR3 nucleotides: TGTGCCAGCAGTTCCCCCGGGACTTCAAGTGAGCAGTTCTTC.

The chain employs TRBV12-3 or TRBV12-4 and TRBJ2-1; D possibly matches TRBD1 or TRBD2 (5 bases each). V was clipped by 6 bases and J by 15 bases, with 21 bases between them. The CDR3 is 13 amino acids. The CDR3 is CASSHGTSRMGFF. The CDR3 nucleotides read TGTGCCAGCAGCCATGGGACCTCTAGGATGGGGTTCTTC.

This clonotype was detected only a few times. V gene TRBV28 combines with J gene TRBJ2-7; 13 nucleotides match TRBD2. This CDR3 is 17 amino acids long. Per the germline V gene, CDR1 is MDHEN and CDR2 is SYDVKM. V shed 6 bases, J shed 2 bases, and the junction held 10 bases outside the gene matches. CDR3 residues: CASSQSPTSGGAYEQYF. CDR3 sequence (DNA): TGTGCCAGCAGCCAATCCCCCACTAGCGGGGGGGCCTACGAGCAGTACTTC.

This clonotype has only a few counts. This sequence joins TRBV27 and TRBJ2-4; no reliable D call. CDR1 is MNHEY, CDR2 SMNVEV, per germline (reference sequence). The CDR3 runs to 12 residues. Trimming took 9 bases from V and 0 from J, leaving 6 bases between them. The CDR3 here is CARRLAKNIQYF. The CDR3 DNA follows: TGTGCCAGACGTCTAGCCAAAAACATTCAGTACTTC.

The CDR3: CSARNSGGAETQYF. In DNA form, the CDR3 reads TGCAGTGCTAGAAATAGCGGGGGGGCGGAGACCCAGTACTTC. This sequence joins TRBV20-1 and TRBJ2-5, with TRBD2 matching 11 bases. J was trimmed by 5 bases and V by 2 bases; bases with no gene match: 4. This CDR3 spans 14 amino acids. Germline V gene data show CDR1 as DFQATT and CDR2 as SNEGSKA (reference sequence).

The chain employs TRBV20-1 and TRBJ1-2; weak D call: TRBD1 (6 bases). The CDR3 is 13 amino acids. With 3 bases removed from V and 7 bases from J, the gap between germline ends came to 15 bases. Germline lookup yields CDR1 DFQATT and CDR2 SNEGSKA (reference sequence). CDR3 loop: CSASPRGARGYTF. The CDR3 DNA reads TGCAGTGCTAGCCCCCGGGGGGCGCGTGGCTACACCTTC.